These 19 T cell receptor beta chains originate from one sample sequenced in a study of cytomegalovirus exposure and HLA in healthy donors. This table comes from immunoSEQ multiplex PCR, and its TCRdb copy is limited to in-frame clones, with some not included. The sample carries 250,000 to 400,000 clones, roughly 87% recorded once. Sample: PBMCs. Receptors were obtained from a man aged 25 to 40 in good health and CMV-seronegative.

A single count supports this clone. The V gene is TRBV18, the J gene TRBJ2-1; 10 positions agree with TRBD2. The germline CDR1 and CDR2 sequences are KGHSH and LQKENI. The CDR3 covers 16 residues. The V segment lost 0 bases and the J segment 9 bases; nucleotides outside the gene matches: 8. The CDR3 sequence is CASSPPSGGAYGEQFF. DNA for the CDR3: TGTGCCAGCTCACCACCCAGCGGGGGGGCCTACGGTGAGCAGTTCTTC.

The chain links TRBV19 to TRBJ1-3; 12 bases align to TRBD1. The CDR3 covers 14 residues. Trimming at V came to 9 bases and at J to 5 bases, leaving 5 bases not matched to a gene. The germline CDR1 and CDR2 sequences are LNHDA and SQIVND (reference sequence). The CDR3 reads CASRDRGRRNTIYF. The CDR3 bases are TGTGCCAGCAGGGACAGGGGGCGAAGAAACACCATATATTTT.

The genes are TRBV13 and TRBJ2-5; perhaps TRBD1 as D (5 bases). Trimming stripped 5 bases from V and 5 bases from J, with 15 bases between. The V gene's germline CDR1 is PRHDT and CDR2 FYEKMQ (reference sequence). The CDR3 loop spans 14 amino acids. CDR3 region: CASSIGQTQETQYF. CDR3 sequence (DNA): TGTGCCAGCAGCATCGGACAAACCCAGGAGACCCAGTACTTC.

The table lists this clone with a few counts. The chain uses TRBV30 and TRBJ2-7, with no clear D. This CDR3 has 13 amino acids. V was cut by 3 bases and J by 9 bases, with 18 bases left in between. Per the germline V gene, CDR1 is GTSNPN and CDR2 is SVGIG (reference sequence). The CDR3 is CAWSMKTELGQYF. The CDR3 DNA is TGTGCCTGGAGCATGAAGACGGAGCTCGGGCAGTACTTC.

This clone was found once. The genes are TRBV19 and TRBJ2-7; maybe TRBD1 (6 bases). Germline values: CDR1 LNHDA, CDR2 SQIVND (reference sequence). The CDR3 is 14 amino acids. Trimming shortened V by 2 bases and J by 0 bases, and 8 bases separated the two germline ends. CDR3 sequence: CASSIQGNSYEQYF. For the CDR3, the DNA is TGTGCCAGTAGTATACAGGGGAACTCCTACGAGCAGTACTTC.

This chain links TRBV6-5 with TRBJ2-5, with D maybe TRBD2 (6 bases). CDR3 length: 12 residues. Per the germline V gene, CDR1 is MNHEY and CDR2 is SVGAGI. This CDR3 reads CASCGAGETQYF. The CDR3 region has the DNA TGTGCTAGCTGCGGGGCCGGAGAGACCCAGTACTTC.

The rearrangement uses TRBV9 and TRBJ1-2; 8 nucleotides line up with TRBD1. Germline V gene data show CDR1 as SGDLS and CDR2 as YYNGEE. With 3 bases clipped from V and 7 bases from J, the junction kept 23 bases outside the gene matches. CDR3 length: 19 amino acids. CDR3 sequence (DNA): TGTGCCAGCAGCGGGCGATATACAGGGGGGCGCGTCCCGGAGGGTGGCTACACCTTC. It translates to CASSGRYTGGRVPEGGYTF.

CDR3 sequence: CSAGEPKVLSTEAFF. CDR3 in DNA: TGCAGCGCTGGGGAGCCAAAAGTTTTGAGCACTGAAGCTTTCTTT. The gene calls are TRBV29-1 and TRBJ1-1; no clear D gene. Germline CDR1 is SQVTM and CDR2 is ANQGSEA. V gave up 7 bases and J gave up 4 bases, with 22 bases separating them. This CDR3 comprises 15 residues.

The genes are TRBV6-6 and TRBJ2-2, with D perhaps matching TRBD2 (6 bases). The CDR3 loop spans 14 amino acids. Trimming shortened V by 0 bases and J by 8 bases, and 10 bases separated the two germline ends. Germline V gene data show CDR1 as MNHNY and CDR2 as SVGAGI (reference sequence). The CDR3 region is CASSYSLAKGELFF. The DNA for the CDR3 is TGTGCCAGCAGTTACTCGCTAGCGAAGGGGGAGCTGTTTTTT.

V and J are TRBV5-1 and TRBJ2-7, with D perhaps TRBD1 (5 bases). The CDR3 has 15 residues. The V and J ends lost 4 bases and 2 bases respectively, with 16 bases between them. Per the germline V gene, CDR1 is SGHRS and CDR2 is YFSETQ. The CDR3 DNA is TGCGCCAGCAGCCCAGGGCCCACCCGCCCCTACGAGCAGTACTTC. This codes for CASSPGPTRPYEQYF.

The rearrangement joins TRBV5-1 to TRBJ1-4; D is unclear. CDR1 and CDR2 from the germline V gene are SGHRS and YFSETQ. V gave up 1 base and J gave up 7 bases, with 14 bases separating them. The CDR3 runs to 15 residues. In nucleotides, the CDR3 is TGCGCCAGCAGCTTGCTTGGGGAGAAAGGTGAAAAACTGTTTTTT. Its translation is CASSLLGEKGEKLFF.

This chain uses TRBV11-2 with TRBJ2-2; D is undetermined. CDR1 and CDR2 (germline): SGHAT, FQNNGV. There are 14 residues in the CDR3. Trimming took 5 bases from V and 3 from J, leaving 10 bases between them. The CDR3 is CASSARLYTGELFF. The CDR3 DNA follows: TGTGCCAGCAGCGCCCGACTCTACACCGGGGAGCTGTTTTTT.

As to this clone: One end of the junction is discordant with germline, which a read error may explain. The V and J genes are TRBV5-5 and TRBJ2-7; 7 bases fit TRBD2. CDR3 length equals 15 residues. From germline, CDR1 is SGHKS and CDR2 YYEKEE (reference sequence). DNA of the CDR3: TGTGCCAGCAACTTGGGACTACAAAGTACCTACGAGCAGTACTTC. This translates into CASNLGLQSTYEQYF.

The CDR3 DNA is TGTGCCAGCAGCGACAGGGGCTATGAGCAGTTCTTC. Protein sequence: CASSDRGYEQFF. The chain carries TRBV7-9 and TRBJ2-1, with 8 bases lining up with TRBD1. V gave up 5 bases and J gave up 8 bases; unmatched junction bases: 2. The CDR3 sequence is 12 residues long. CDR1 and CDR2 from the germline V gene are SEHNR and FQNEAQ (reference sequence).

The V gene is TRBV21-1, the J gene TRBJ1-2; whether TRBD1, the table's D call, matches the DNA was not checked. TRBV21-1 is an annotated pseudogene. This CDR3 has 13 amino acids. CDR3 nucleotides: TGTGCCAGCAGCAAAGAGAAGTGGGGCCGGTACACCTTC. Encoded protein: CASSKEKWGRYTF.

The V and J genes are TRBV5-1 and TRBJ2-5, with 9 bases lining up with TRBD1. The CDR3 has 16 residues. V trimming: 5 bases; J trimming: 2 bases; junction bases outside the gene matches: 10. Germline CDR1 reads SGHRS; CDR2 reads YFSETQ. CDR3 sequence (DNA): TGCGCCAGCAGATACCTACGTGGGACAGGGCAAGAGACCCAGTACTTC. Amino acids: CASRYLRGTGQETQYF.

The chain has TRBV6-9 and TRBJ2-5, with TRBD2 matching over 7 bases. Losses at the gene ends were 3 bases for V and 5 bases for J; bases not matched to a gene: 3. CDR1 is MNHGY and CDR2 is SVAAGI in the germline V gene. CDR3 length: 13 amino acids. The CDR3 DNA reads as TGTGCCAGCAGTTACCTGGGAGGGGAGACCCAGTACTTC. Residues: CASSYLGGETQYF.

About this clone: Other DNA sequences in this sample translate to the same CDR3. The V and J genes are TRBV6-5 and TRBJ2-4, with D tentatively TRBD1 (5 bases). Per the germline V gene, CDR1 is MNHEY and CDR2 is SVGAGI. The CDR3 length is 11 residues. The V end was cut by 7 bases, the J end by 9 bases, with 10 bases between. The CDR3 nucleotides are TGTGCCAGCACGCAGGGCGGCATTCAGTACTTC. Translation: CASTQGGIQYF.

This chain links TRBV2 with TRBJ2-7; D may be TRBD1 (5 bases). Trimming stripped 5 bases from V and 3 bases from J, with 11 bases between. Germline V CDR1 and CDR2: SNHLY, FYNNEI. This CDR3 is 13 amino acids long. CDR3 protein: CASSPDRNYEQYF. CDR3 DNA sequence: TGTGCCAGCAGTCCAGACAGAAACTACGAGCAGTACTTC.